These 30 T cell receptor beta chains were all obtained from the same sample, sequenced in a study of cytotoxic CD8 clonotypes in ibrutinib-treated CLL. Sequencing was performed with immunoSEQ multiplex PCR; in TCRdb, only in-frame clones are kept and a portion is missing. The repertoire includes around 53,000 clones, roughly 49% of them detected once, and approximately 24% sits in the top ten. Sequenced material: PBMCs, taken at disease progression, from a patient treated with ibrutinib. These TCRs come from a human donor with chronic lymphocytic leukemia.

This chain uses TRBV6-5 with TRBJ2-7, with unresolved D. With 3 bases removed from V and 2 bases from J, the gap between germline ends came to 14 bases. CDR1 and CDR2 (germline): MNHEY, SVGAGI. The CDR3 extends over 15 amino acids. DNA for the CDR3: TGTGCCAGCAGTTATACGGCAGATGGGACCTACGAGCAGTACTTC. It translates to CASSYTADGTYEQYF.

The chain combines TRBV27 with TRBJ2-2; 8 nucleotides agree with TRBD1. V shed 3 bases and J 4 bases; nucleotides not matched to a gene: 4. Germline V gene sequence: CDR1 MNHEY, CDR2 SMNVEV (reference sequence). The CDR3 extends over 15 amino acids. In DNA form, the CDR3 reads TGTGCCAGCAGTTTGGACAGGGTGAGCACCGGGGAGCTGTTTTTT. Translating gives CASSLDRVSTGELFF.

The chain uses TRBV12-5 and TRBJ2-1; 12 nucleotides match TRBD1. Germline assignment: CDR1 LGHNT and CDR2 FRNRAP. The CDR3 covers 16 residues. The junction had 5 bases not matched to a gene; V was cut back by 2 bases and J by 6 bases. CDR3 protein: CASGLSPGQGANEQFF. CDR3 bases: TGTGCTAGTGGTTTGTCACCGGGACAGGGGGCCAATGAGCAGTTCTTC.

The chain joins TRBV27 to TRBJ1-6, with D tentatively TRBD1 (5 bases). Trimming left V 6 bases short and J 7 bases short, with 22 bases between. Germline CDR1 and CDR2: MNHEY and SMNVEV (reference sequence). The CDR3 consists of 17 residues. CDR3 region: CASSRGTGFLGNSPLHF. The CDR3 nucleotides read TGTGCCAGCAGCCGCGGGACCGGCTTTCTCGGAAATTCACCCCTCCACTTT.

The genes are TRBV11-3 and TRBJ2-2; D perhaps matches TRBD2 (5 bases). Germline values: CDR1 SGHNT, CDR2 YENEEA. This CDR3 is 16 amino acids long. V was trimmed by 2 bases and J by 11 bases, leaving 21 bases between them. CDR3 nucleotide sequence: TGTGCCAGCAGCTTAACCTCCGGGAACTGGTTAGGAGAGCTGTTTTTT. Protein sequence: CASSLTSGNWLGELFF.

This sequence joins TRBV7-2 and TRBJ2-3; 10 bases match TRBD1. The length of the CDR3 is 16 residues. V gave up 5 bases and J gave up 3 bases; unmatched junction bases: 8. CDR1 is SGHTA, CDR2 FQGNSA, per germline. The CDR3 spells CASSSGDRGRTDTQYF. Written as DNA, the CDR3 is TGTGCCAGCAGCAGCGGGGACAGGGGTAGGACAGATACGCAGTATTTT.

This sequence joins TRBV30 and TRBJ2-7; TRBD2 agrees at 8 bases. This CDR3 has 16 amino acids. Germline V gene sequence: CDR1 GTSNPN, CDR2 SVGIG (reference sequence). V dropped 1 base and J dropped 2; count of bases not matched to a gene: 10. The CDR3 is CAWSGPRSGGAYEQYF. CDR3 nucleotides: TGTGCCTGGAGTGGCCCGAGAAGCGGGGGAGCCTACGAGCAGTACTTC.

This chain uses TRBV14 with TRBJ2-7, with 8 bases matching TRBD1. CDR3 length equals 13 residues. J lost 5 bases, V lost 5 bases, and 5 bases had no gene match. The V gene's germline CDR1 is SGHDN and CDR2 FVKESK. CDR3 nucleotide sequence: TGTGCCAGCAGCTGGGACAGGACCAACGAGCAGTACTTC. It yields the protein CASSWDRTNEQYF.

J is TRBJ1-2 and V is TRBV14; weak D call: TRBD1 (5 bases). Trimming cost V 3 bases and J 8 bases, with 13 bases left between them. CDR3 length: 13 residues. In germline, CDR1 is SGHDN, CDR2 FVKESK. The CDR3 nucleotides read TGTGCCAGCAGCCAGATCCGGGGGGACGGCTACACCTTC. Its protein is CASSQIRGDGYTF.

The chain combines TRBV7-9 with TRBJ2-3; D perhaps matches TRBD2 (5 bases). Germline assignment: CDR1 SEHNR and CDR2 FQNEAQ (reference sequence). CDR3 length: 15 amino acids. Trimming left V 2 bases short and J 0 bases short, with 9 bases between. The CDR3: CASSLTAGSTDTQYF. For the CDR3, the DNA is TGTGCCAGCAGCTTAACCGCGGGCAGCACAGATACGCAGTATTTT.

This clone was seen at least ten times. Written as DNA, the CDR3 is TGTGCCAGCAGTTTAGGTCTGTTCTATGGCTACACCTTC. This encodes CASSLGLFYGYTF. V usage is TRBV28 and J usage is TRBJ1-2; D gene unclear. The CDR3 spans 13 residues. The V gene's germline CDR1 is MDHEN and CDR2 SYDVKM. Trimming stripped 2 bases from V and 4 bases from J, with 8 bases between.

This clone was seen a handful of times. V usage is TRBV7-8 and J usage is TRBJ2-7; tentatively, D is TRBD2 (5 bases). The CDR3 is 12 residues long. CDR1 is SGHVS, CDR2 FQNEAQ, per germline. V dropped 5 bases and J dropped 3 bases, with 8 bases sitting between them. Written as DNA, the CDR3 is TGTGCCAGCAGCCCAGGACTCTACGAGCAGTACTTC. The encoded protein is CASSPGLYEQYF.

A single count supports this clone. V and J are TRBV7-6 and TRBJ2-1; D may be TRBD2 (6 bases). The CDR3 contains 15 residues. Trimming took off 5 bases at V and 5 bases at J, with 16 bases between the two ends. CDR1 and CDR2 (germline): SGHVS, FNYEAQ. The CDR3 reads CASSSWGGIHNEQFF. DNA of the CDR3: TGTGCCAGCAGCAGCTGGGGCGGGATCCACAATGAGCAGTTCTTC.

On this clone: At one end, the junction sequence differs from germline, possibly due to a read error. The chain combines TRBV11-3 with TRBJ2-5, with TRBD2 matching over 12 bases. There are 18 residues in the CDR3. Germline assignment: CDR1 SGHNT and CDR2 YENEEA. The CDR3 loop reads CASSLGVLAGGSQETQYF. In DNA form, the CDR3 reads TGTGCCAGCAGTTTAGGAGTCCTAGCGGGAGGGAGTCAAGAGACCCAGTACTTC. Drawing the rest from reference TRBV11-3 and TRBJ2-5, the complete variable domain is EAGVVQSPRYKIIEKKQPVAFWCNPISGHNTLYWYLQNLGQGPELLIRYENEEAVDDSQLPKDRFSAERLKGVDSTLKIQPAELGDSAVYLCASSLGVLAGGSQETQYFGPGTRLLVL.

This clone has a single count. The rearrangement uses TRBV6-5 and TRBJ2-7; D gene unclear. Germline V lookup: CDR1 MNHEY, CDR2 SVGAGI. Trimming left V 2 bases short and J 2 bases short, with 7 bases between. The CDR3 is 13 residues long. Written as DNA, the CDR3 is TGTGCCAGCAGTTACCCGGGCACCTACGAGCAGTACTTC. Its protein product is CASSYPGTYEQYF.

The rearrangement links TRBV15 to TRBJ2-7; D gene ambiguous. V lost 0 bases and J 0 bases, leaving 6 bases between the germline ends. In germline, CDR1 is LNHNV, CDR2 YYDKDF (reference sequence). CDR3 size: 14 residues. This chain's CDR3 is CATSRDTSSYEQYF. CDR3 DNA: TGTGCCACCAGCAGAGATACGAGCTCCTACGAGCAGTACTTC.

The chain combines TRBV6-5 with TRBJ1-4, with 7 positions matching TRBD1. The CDR3 runs to 15 residues. V trimming: 4 bases; J trimming: 7 bases; junction bases outside the gene matches: 9. Germline CDR1 MNHEY, CDR2 SVGAGI. The CDR3 protein is CASSWRSTGSEKLFF. CDR3 nucleotides: TGTGCCAGCAGTTGGCGCTCGACAGGGAGTGAAAAACTGTTTTTT.

V and J are TRBV25-1 and TRBJ1-1; no clear D. The CDR3 has 16 residues. Germline values: CDR1 MGHDK, CDR2 SYGVNS. Trimming pared 1 base from V and 0 bases from J, leaving 12 bases between. This CDR3 reads CASSESRRTMNTEAFF. In DNA, the CDR3 is TGTGCCAGCAGTGAATCTCGCCGCACCATGAACACTGAAGCTTTCTTT.

This clone has more than one count but fewer than ten. The rearrangement uses TRBV12-5 and TRBJ1-2, with 8 bases that match TRBD1. Trimming removed 4 bases from V and 8 bases from J; junction bases left unmatched: 9. Germline CDR1 and CDR2: LGHNT and FRNRAP. The CDR3 spans 14 residues. CDR3 region: CASGSGQGGGGYTF. The CDR3 DNA reads TGTGCTAGTGGTTCAGGACAGGGAGGTGGGGGCTACACCTTC. The variable domain in full, completed from reference TRBV12-5 and TRBJ1-2, reads DARVTQTPRHKVTEMGQEVTMRCQPILGHNTVFWYRQTMMQGLELLAYFRNRAPLDDSGMPKDRFSAEMPDATLATLKIQPSEPRDSAVYFCASGSGQGGGGYTFGSGTRLTVV.

V gene TRBV27 combines with J gene TRBJ2-5, with a tentative D call TRBD1 (6 bases). The germline V and J ends were trimmed by 3 bases and 5 bases, with 13 bases remaining between them. This CDR3 is 14 amino acids long. Per the germline V gene, CDR1 is MNHEY and CDR2 is SMNVEV (reference sequence). The CDR3 loop reads CASSFLTGSETQYF. As DNA, the CDR3 is TGTGCCAGCAGTTTTTTAACAGGGTCTGAGACCCAGTACTTC.

The sample holds a few counts of this clone. The V and J genes are TRBV10-1 and TRBJ2-7; TRBD2 is a possible D gene (6 bases). Germline CDR1 is WNHNN and CDR2 is SYGVQD (reference sequence). This CDR3 has 14 residues. V was cut by 4 bases and J by 0 bases, with 10 bases left in between. CDR3 sequence (DNA): TGCGCCAGCAGTGGATACGGGAGCTCCTACGAGCAGTACTTC. It translates to CASSGYGSSYEQYF.

This sequence joins TRBV5-1 and TRBJ2-6, with TRBD1 identical over 9 bases. V shed 4 bases and J 4 bases; nucleotides not matched to a gene: 6. Germline-derived CDR1 and CDR2 are SGHRS and YFSETQ. This CDR3 contains 16 residues. The CDR3 is CASSQQGARGANVLTF. CDR3 in DNA: TGCGCCAGCAGCCAACAGGGGGCGCGGGGGGCCAACGTCCTGACTTTC.

The V and J genes are TRBV29-1 and TRBJ2-7, with 9 nucleotides matching TRBD1. Per germline, CDR1 SQVTM and CDR2 ANQGSEA. The length of the CDR3 is 12 residues. Unmatched junction bases numbered 7, after V lost 7 bases and J lost 6 bases. The CDR3 nucleotides read TGCAGCGCGGGGACAGGGAGCTTCGAGCAGTACTTC. Protein sequence: CSAGTGSFEQYF.

The V call is TRBV6-1, the J call TRBJ2-7, with 7 bases matching TRBD2. V lost 2 bases to trimming and J lost 8 bases; unmatched junction nucleotides: 3. Germline values: CDR1 MNHNS, CDR2 SASEGT. The CDR3 is made up of 12 amino acids. The CDR3 sequence: CASSELAEKQYF. The CDR3 DNA follows: TGTGCCAGCAGTGAACTAGCGGAAAAGCAGTACTTC.

This clone was detected a few times. J is TRBJ1-1 and V is TRBV4-3, with D hard to call. This CDR3 comprises 14 residues. V dropped 1 base and J dropped 5 bases, with 11 bases sitting between them. From germline, CDR1 is LGHNA and CDR2 YSLEER. The CDR3 is CASSQGTTQTEAFF. The CDR3 nucleotides are TGCGCCAGCAGCCAAGGAACCACACAGACTGAAGCTTTCTTT.

J is TRBJ1-2 and V is TRBV6-5; TRBD1 matches at 8 bases. The V gene end was trimmed by 2 bases and the J gene end by 8 bases; junction bases not matched to a gene: 1. Germline CDR1 and CDR2: MNHEY and SVGAGI. There are 12 residues in the CDR3. DNA for the CDR3: TGTGCCAGCAGTTACCGACAGGGGGGCTACACCTTC. As protein: CASSYRQGGYTF.

V gene TRBV5-1 combines with J gene TRBJ2-7, with 7 bases fitting TRBD1. After removal of 4 bases from V and 5 bases from J, the junction contained 9 bases not matched to a gene. This CDR3 has 14 residues. Germline V gene sequence: CDR1 SGHRS, CDR2 YFSETQ. This CDR3 is CASSVGQEVDEQYF. The CDR3 DNA reads as TGCGCCAGCAGCGTCGGACAGGAGGTAGACGAGCAGTACTTC.

The chain links TRBV5-1 to TRBJ2-2; 9 bases match TRBD1. With V trimmed by 3 bases and J by 5 bases, 8 bases remained unmatched. Germline V gene lookup returns CDR1 SGHRS and CDR2 YFSETQ. The length of the CDR3 is 16 residues. The CDR3 sequence: CASSWTGTGRTGELFF. CDR3 nucleotides: TGCGCCAGCAGCTGGACCGGGACAGGGAGAACCGGGGAGCTGTTTTTT.

The CDR3 spells CASSLGTDFYEQYF. DNA of the CDR3: TGTGCCAGCAGCTTGGGTACAGATTTCTACGAGCAGTACTTC. The chain employs TRBV5-6 and TRBJ2-7, with D unclear. Trimming pared 0 bases from V and 3 bases from J, leaving 10 bases between. Germline values: CDR1 SGHDT, CDR2 YYEEEE. The CDR3 runs to 14 residues.

The CDR3 sequence: CASISPGPANEKLFF. The CDR3 DNA reads TGTGCCAGTATCTCCCCAGGGCCAGCTAATGAAAAACTGTTTTTT. The rearrangement uses TRBV19 and TRBJ1-4; tentative D call: TRBD1 (5 bases). Germline V gene sequence: CDR1 LNHDA, CDR2 SQIVND (reference sequence). Between the trimmed V and J ends, which lost 7 bases and 3 bases, there was a span of 15 bases. The CDR3 is made up of 15 amino acids.